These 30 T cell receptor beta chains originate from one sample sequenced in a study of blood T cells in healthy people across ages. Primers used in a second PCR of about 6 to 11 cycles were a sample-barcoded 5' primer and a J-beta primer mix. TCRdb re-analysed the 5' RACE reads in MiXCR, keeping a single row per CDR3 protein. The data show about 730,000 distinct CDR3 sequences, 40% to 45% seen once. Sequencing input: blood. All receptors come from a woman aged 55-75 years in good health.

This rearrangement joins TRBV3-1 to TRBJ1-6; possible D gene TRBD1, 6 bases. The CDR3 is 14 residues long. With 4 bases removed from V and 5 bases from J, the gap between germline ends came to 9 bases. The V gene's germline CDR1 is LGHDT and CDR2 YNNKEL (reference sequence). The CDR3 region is CASSPNRDNSPLHF. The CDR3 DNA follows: TGTGCCAGCAGCCCGAACAGGGATAATTCACCCCTCCACTTT.

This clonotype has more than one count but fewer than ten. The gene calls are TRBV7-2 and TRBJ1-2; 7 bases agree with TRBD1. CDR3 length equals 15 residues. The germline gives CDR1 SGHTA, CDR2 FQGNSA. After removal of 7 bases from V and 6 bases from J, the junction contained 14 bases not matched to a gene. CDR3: CASTPSAGGGDGYTF. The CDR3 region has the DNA TGTGCCAGCACCCCATCAGCAGGGGGAGGCGATGGCTACACCTTC.

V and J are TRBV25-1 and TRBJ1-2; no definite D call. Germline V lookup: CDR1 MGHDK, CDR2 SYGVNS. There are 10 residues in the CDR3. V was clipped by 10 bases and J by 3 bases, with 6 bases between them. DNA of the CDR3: TGTGCCACCGAAGACTATGGCTACACCTTC. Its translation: CATEDYGYTF.

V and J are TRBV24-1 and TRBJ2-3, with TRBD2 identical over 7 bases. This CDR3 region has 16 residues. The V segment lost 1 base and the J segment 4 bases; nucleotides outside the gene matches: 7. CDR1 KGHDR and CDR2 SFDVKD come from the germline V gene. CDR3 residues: CATSDFGGSGADTQYF. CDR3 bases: TGTGCCACCAGTGATTTTGGCGGGAGCGGCGCAGATACGCAGTATTTT.

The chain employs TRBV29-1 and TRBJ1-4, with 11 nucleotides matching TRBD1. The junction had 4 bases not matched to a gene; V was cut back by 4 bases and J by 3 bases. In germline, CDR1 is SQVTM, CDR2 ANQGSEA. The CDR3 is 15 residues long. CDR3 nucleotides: TGCAGCGTTGTAGGGACAGGGGGATCTAATGAAAAACTGTTTTTT. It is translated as CSVVGTGGSNEKLFF.

The DNA of the CDR3 is TGCGCCAGCAGCTTAGGGAGGGTGAGCACTGAAGCTTTCTTT. It yields the protein CASSLGRVSTEAFF. The rearrangement links TRBV5-1 to TRBJ1-1; no clear D gene. Germline CDR1 reads SGHRS; CDR2 reads YFSETQ. Trimming pared 2 bases from V and 4 bases from J, leaving 12 bases between. The CDR3 consists of 14 residues.

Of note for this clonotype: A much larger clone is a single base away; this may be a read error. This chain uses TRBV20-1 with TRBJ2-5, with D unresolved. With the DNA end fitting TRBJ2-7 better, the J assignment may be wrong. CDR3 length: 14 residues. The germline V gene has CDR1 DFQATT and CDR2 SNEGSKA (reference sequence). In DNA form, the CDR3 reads TGCAGTGCTAGAGCTCGATCCTCTACCTACGAGCAGTACTTC. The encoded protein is CSARARSSTYEQYF.

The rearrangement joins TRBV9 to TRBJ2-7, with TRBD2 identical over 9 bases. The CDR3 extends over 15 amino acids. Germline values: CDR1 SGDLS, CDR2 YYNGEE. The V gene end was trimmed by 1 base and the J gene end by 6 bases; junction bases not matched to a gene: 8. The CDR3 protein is CASSVLGASGVEQYF. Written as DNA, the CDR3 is TGTGCCAGCAGCGTACTGGGGGCTAGCGGGGTCGAGCAGTACTTC.

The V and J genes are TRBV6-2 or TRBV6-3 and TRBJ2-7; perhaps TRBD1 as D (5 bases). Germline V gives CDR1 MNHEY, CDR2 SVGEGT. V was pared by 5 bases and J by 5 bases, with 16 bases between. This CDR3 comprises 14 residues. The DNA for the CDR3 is TGTGCCAGCAGTCAATCTTCCAGGGTCCACGAGCAGTACTTC. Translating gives CASSQSSRVHEQYF.

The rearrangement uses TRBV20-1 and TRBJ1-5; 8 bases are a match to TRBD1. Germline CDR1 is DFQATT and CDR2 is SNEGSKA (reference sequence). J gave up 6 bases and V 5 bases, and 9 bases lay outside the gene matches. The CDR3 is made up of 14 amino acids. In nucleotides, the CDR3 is TGCAGTGCTCGATATCAGGGGGCTTTTCAGCCCCAGCATTTT. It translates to CSARYQGAFQPQHF.

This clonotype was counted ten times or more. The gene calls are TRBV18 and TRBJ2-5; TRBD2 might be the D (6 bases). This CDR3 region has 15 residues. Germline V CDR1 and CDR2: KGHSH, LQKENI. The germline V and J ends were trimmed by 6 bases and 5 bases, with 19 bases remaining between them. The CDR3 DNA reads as TGTGCCAGCTCCCAAGGACTGAACGGAGGGGAGACCCAGTACTTC. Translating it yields CASSQGLNGGETQYF.

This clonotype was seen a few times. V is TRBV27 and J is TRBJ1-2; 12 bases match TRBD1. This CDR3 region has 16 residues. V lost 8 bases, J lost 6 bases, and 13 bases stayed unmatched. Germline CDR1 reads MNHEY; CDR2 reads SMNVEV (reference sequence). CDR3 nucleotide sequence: TGTGCCAGCTCCCCCGAAGGGACAGGGGGCGCGGATGGCTACACCTTC. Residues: CASSPEGTGGADGYTF.

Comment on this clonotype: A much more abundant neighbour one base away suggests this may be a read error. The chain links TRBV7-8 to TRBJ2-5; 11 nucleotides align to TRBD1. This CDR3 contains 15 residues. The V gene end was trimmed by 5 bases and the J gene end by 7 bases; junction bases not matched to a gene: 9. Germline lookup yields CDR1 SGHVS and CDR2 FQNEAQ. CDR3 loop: CASSLRTGGDGTQYF. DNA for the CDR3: TGTGCCAGCAGCCTAAGGACAGGGGGCGATGGGACCCAGTACTTC.

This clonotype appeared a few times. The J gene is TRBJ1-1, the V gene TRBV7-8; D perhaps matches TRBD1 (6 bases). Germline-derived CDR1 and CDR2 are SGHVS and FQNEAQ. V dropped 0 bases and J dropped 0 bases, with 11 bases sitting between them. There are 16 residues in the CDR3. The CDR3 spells CASSLAWQGMNTEAFF. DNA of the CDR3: TGTGCCAGCAGCTTAGCTTGGCAGGGGATGAACACTGAAGCTTTCTTT.

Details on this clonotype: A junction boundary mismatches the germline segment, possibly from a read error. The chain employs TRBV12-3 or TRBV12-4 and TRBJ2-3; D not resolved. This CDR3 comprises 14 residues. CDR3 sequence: CASSVRRRTDAQYF. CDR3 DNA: TGTGCCAGCAGTGTGAGAAGAAGAACAGATGCGCAGTATTTT.

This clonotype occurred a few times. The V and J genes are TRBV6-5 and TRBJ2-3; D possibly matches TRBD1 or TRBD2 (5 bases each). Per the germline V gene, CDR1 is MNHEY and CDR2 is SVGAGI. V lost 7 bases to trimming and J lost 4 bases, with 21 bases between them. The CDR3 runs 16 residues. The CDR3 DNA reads TGTGCCAGCAAAGCCCGGGACGACTATAGCGCAGATACGCAGTATTTT. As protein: CASKARDDYSADTQYF.

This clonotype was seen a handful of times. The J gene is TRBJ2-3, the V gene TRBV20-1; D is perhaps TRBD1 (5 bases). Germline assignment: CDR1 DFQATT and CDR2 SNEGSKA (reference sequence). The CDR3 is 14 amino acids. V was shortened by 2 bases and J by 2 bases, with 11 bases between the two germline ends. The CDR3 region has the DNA TGCAGTGCTAGATGGGGCAGTAACACAGATACGCAGTATTTT. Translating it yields CSARWGSNTDTQYF.

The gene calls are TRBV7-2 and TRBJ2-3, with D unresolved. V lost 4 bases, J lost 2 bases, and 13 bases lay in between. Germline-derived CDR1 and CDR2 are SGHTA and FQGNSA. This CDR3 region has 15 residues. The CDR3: CASSSTSSVTDTQYF. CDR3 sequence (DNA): TGTGCCAGCAGCTCGACTTCGTCAGTCACAGATACGCAGTATTTT. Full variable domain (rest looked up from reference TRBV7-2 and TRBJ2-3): GAGVSQSPSNKVTEKGKDVELRCDPISGHTALYWYRQSLGQGLEFLIYFQGNSAPDKSGLPSDRFSAERTGGSVSTLTIQRTQQEDSAVYLCASSSTSSVTDTQYFGPGTRLTVL.

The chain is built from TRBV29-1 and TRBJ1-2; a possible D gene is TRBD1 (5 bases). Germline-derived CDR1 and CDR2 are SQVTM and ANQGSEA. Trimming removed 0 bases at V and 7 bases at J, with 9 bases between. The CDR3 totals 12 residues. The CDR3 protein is CSVEDRGSGYTF. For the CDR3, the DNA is TGCAGCGTTGAAGATCGGGGGAGTGGCTACACCTTC.

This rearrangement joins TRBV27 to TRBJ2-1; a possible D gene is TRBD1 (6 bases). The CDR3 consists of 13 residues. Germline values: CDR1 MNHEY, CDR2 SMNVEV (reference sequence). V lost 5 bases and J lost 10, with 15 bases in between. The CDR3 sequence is CASSRQATYEQFF. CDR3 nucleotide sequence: TGTGCCAGCAGTCGACAGGCTACCTACGAGCAGTTCTTC.

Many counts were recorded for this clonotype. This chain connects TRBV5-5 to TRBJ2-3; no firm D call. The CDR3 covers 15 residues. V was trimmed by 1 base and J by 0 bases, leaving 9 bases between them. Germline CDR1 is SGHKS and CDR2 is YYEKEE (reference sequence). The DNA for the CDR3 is TGTGCCAGCAGCTTGAGTGAGAGAAGCACAGATACGCAGTATTTT. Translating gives CASSLSERSTDTQYF.

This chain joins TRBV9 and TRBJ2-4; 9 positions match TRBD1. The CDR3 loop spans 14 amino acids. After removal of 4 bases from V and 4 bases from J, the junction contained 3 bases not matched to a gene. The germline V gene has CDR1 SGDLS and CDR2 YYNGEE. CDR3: CASSPTGGKNIQYF. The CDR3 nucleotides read TGTGCCAGCAGCCCGACAGGGGGAAAAAACATTCAGTACTTC.

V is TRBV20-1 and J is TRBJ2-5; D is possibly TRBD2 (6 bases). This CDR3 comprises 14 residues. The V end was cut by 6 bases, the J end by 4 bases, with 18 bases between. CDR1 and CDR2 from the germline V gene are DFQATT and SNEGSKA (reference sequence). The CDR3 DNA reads TGCAGTGCCCCGGGGGAAGGGCTGCGAGAGACCCAGTACTTC. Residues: CSAPGEGLRETQYF.

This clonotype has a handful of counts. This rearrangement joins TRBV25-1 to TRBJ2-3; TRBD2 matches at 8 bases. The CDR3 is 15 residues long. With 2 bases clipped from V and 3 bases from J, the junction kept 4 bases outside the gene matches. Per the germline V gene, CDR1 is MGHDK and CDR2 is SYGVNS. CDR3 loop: CASSEEPGGTDTQYF. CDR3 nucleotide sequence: TGTGCCAGCAGTGAAGAGCCGGGAGGGACAGATACGCAGTATTTT.

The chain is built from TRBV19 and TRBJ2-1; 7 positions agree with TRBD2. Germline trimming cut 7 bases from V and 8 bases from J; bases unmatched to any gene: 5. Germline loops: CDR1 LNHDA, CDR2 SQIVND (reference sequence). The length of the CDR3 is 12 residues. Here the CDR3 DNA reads TGTGCCAGTAAGCTGGGAGGGGATGAGCAGTTCTTC. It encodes CASKLGGDEQFF. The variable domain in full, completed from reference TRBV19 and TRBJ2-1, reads DGGITQSPKYLFRKEGQNVTLSCEQNLNHDAMYWYRQDPGQGLRLIYYSQIVNDFQKGDIAEGYSVSREKKESFPLTVTSAQKNPTAFYLCASKLGGDEQFFGPGTRLTVL.

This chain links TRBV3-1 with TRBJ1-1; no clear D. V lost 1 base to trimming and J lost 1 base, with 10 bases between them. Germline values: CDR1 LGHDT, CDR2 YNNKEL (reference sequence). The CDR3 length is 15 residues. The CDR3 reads CASSQVGWKNTEAFF. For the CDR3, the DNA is TGTGCCAGCAGCCAAGTGGGTTGGAAGAACACTGAAGCTTTCTTT. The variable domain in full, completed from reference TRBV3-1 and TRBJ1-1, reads DTAVSQTPKYLVTQMGNDKSIKCEQNLGHDTMYWYKQDSKKFLKIMFSYNNKELIINETVPNRFSPKSPDKAHLNLHINSLELGDSAVYFCASSQVGWKNTEAFFGQGTRLTVV.

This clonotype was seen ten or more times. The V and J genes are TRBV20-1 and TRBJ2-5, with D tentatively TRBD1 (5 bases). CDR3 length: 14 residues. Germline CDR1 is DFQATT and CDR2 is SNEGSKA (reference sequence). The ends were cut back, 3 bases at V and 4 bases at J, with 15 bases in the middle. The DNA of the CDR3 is TGCAGTGCTAGTCCGGACATTTGGGGAGAGACCCAGTACTTC. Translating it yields CSASPDIWGETQYF.

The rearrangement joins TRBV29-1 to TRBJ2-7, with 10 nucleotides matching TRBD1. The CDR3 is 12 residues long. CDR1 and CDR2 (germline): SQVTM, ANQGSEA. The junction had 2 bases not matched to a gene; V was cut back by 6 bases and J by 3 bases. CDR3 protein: CSVRTGGYEQYF. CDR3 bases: TGCAGCGTCCGGACAGGGGGCTACGAGCAGTACTTC.

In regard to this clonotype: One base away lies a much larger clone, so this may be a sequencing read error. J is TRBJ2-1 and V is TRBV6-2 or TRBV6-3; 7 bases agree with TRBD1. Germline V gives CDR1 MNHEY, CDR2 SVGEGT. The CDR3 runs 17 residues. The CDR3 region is CASTLGGGIHSYNERFF. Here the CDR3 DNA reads TGTGCCAGCACCCTAGGGGGCGGAATTCATTCCTACAATGAGCGGTTCTTC.

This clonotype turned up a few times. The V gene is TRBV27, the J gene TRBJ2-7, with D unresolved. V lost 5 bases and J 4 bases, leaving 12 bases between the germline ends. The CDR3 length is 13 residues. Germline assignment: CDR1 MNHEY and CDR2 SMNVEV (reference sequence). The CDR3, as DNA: TGTGCCAGCAGTCACCGTCCCTCTTACGAGCAGTACTTC. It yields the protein CASSHRPSYEQYF.